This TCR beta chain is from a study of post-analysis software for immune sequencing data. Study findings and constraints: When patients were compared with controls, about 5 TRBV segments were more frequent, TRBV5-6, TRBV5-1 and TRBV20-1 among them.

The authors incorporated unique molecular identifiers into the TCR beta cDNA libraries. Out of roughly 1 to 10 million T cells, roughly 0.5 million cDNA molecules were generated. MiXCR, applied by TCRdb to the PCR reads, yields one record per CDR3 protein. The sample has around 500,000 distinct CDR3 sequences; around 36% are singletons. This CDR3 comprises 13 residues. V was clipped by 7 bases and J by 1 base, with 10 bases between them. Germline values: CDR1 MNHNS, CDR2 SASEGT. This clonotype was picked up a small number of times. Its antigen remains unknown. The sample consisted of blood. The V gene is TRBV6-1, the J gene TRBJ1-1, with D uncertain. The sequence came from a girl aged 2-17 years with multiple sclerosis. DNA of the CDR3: TGTGCCAGCACCCGACCGGGGAACACTGAAGCTTTCTTT. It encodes CASTRPGNTEAFF.